The 20 T cell receptor beta chains given below trace back to one sample, sequenced in a study of blood T cell repertoires in COVID-19. Assay: immunoSEQ multiplex PCR; the TCRdb copy retains only in-frame clones and omits some. The table has around 200,000 clones, approximately 84% seen once; the top ten hold under 2.5%. Sequencing input: peripheral blood. Receptors originate from a man in his forties with active or convalescent COVID-19.

This chain joins TRBV28 and TRBJ1-6, with 8 bases fitting TRBD1. Trimming cost V 10 bases and J 4 bases; bases outside gene matches: 6. Germline loops: CDR1 MDHEN, CDR2 SYDVKM. The CDR3 is made up of 14 amino acids. The DNA for the CDR3 is TGTGCCACCTCGACAGGGGCTTATAATTCACCCCTCCACTTT. Protein: CATSTGAYNSPLHF.

The chain has TRBV18 and TRBJ2-1; 11 bases align to TRBD2. J gave up 9 bases and V 8 bases, and 9 bases lay outside the gene matches. CDR1 KGHSH and CDR2 LQKENI come from the germline V gene. This CDR3 contains 14 residues. CDR3 loop: CASGTSGGRGEQFF. In DNA, the CDR3 is TGTGCCAGCGGGACTAGCGGCGGTAGGGGTGAGCAGTTCTTC.

The table lists this clone with a count of one. Here the CDR3 reads CAWDQGTAGNTIYF. The CDR3 coding sequence is TGTGCCTGGGATCAGGGGACGGCTGGAAACACCATATATTTT. V gene TRBV30 combines with J gene TRBJ1-3, with D possibly TRBD1 on 6 matching bases. V shed 5 bases and J shed 2 bases, with 13 bases lying between them. Germline CDR1 and CDR2: GTSNPN and SVGIG (reference sequence). CDR3 length equals 14 residues.

The chain joins TRBV2 to TRBJ2-6, with a tentative D call TRBD1 (5 bases). This CDR3 has 16 amino acids. The V end was cut by 4 bases, the J end by 1 base, with 11 bases between. Germline V CDR1 and CDR2: SNHLY, FYNNEI. CDR3 protein: CASSVQGSSGANVLTF. CDR3 DNA sequence: TGTGCCAGCAGTGTGCAGGGATCGTCTGGGGCCAACGTCCTGACTTTC.

This chain connects TRBV5-1 to TRBJ2-1, with D maybe TRBD2 (5 bases). The CDR3 is made up of 14 amino acids. The germline V gene encodes CDR1 SGHRS and CDR2 YFSETQ. Trimming stripped 2 bases from V and 5 bases from J, with 11 bases between. CDR3 amino acids: CASSFTRRDNEQFF. CDR3 sequence (DNA): TGCGCCAGCAGCTTCACCCGGCGGGACAATGAGCAGTTCTTC. Drawing the rest from reference TRBV5-1 and TRBJ2-1, the complete variable domain is KAGVTQTPRYLIKTRGQQVTLSCSPISGHRSVSWYQQTPGQGLQFLFEYFSETQRNKGNFPGRFSGRQFSNSRSEMNVSTLELGDSALYLCASSFTRRDNEQFFGPGTRLTVL.

V gene TRBV19 combines with J gene TRBJ1-1, with D possibly being TRBD1 (5 bases). Deletions cut 4 bases from V and 8 bases from J, with 17 bases between. The germline V gene encodes CDR1 LNHDA and CDR2 SQIVND (reference sequence). The CDR3 loop spans 14 amino acids. The CDR3 reads CASSKGPGPSEAFF. The CDR3, as DNA: TGTGCCAGTAGTAAGGGGCCAGGGCCGTCAGAAGCTTTCTTT.

J is TRBJ2-7 and V is TRBV28; TRBD1 agrees at 7 bases. The V segment lost 7 bases and the J segment 3 bases; nucleotides outside the gene matches: 18. The germline gives CDR1 MDHEN, CDR2 SYDVKM. The CDR3 totals 17 residues. Written as DNA, the CDR3 is TGTGCCAGCACCACCCTCCGCTTCGACAGGGCCAACTACGAGCAGTACTTC. This gives the protein CASTTLRFDRANYEQYF.

This chain uses TRBV3-1 (or the pseudogene TRBV3-2) with TRBJ2-3; D not certain. The CDR3 spans 14 residues. Germline V gives CDR1 LGHDT, CDR2 YNNKEL (reference sequence). V shed 4 bases and J shed 4 bases, with 12 bases lying between them. The CDR3 region is CASSLATGPDTQYF. DNA for the CDR3: TGTGCCAGCAGCCTGGCGACGGGTCCAGATACGCAGTATTTT.

The V call is TRBV29-1, the J call TRBJ1-2; maybe TRBD1 (5 bases). Trimming cost V 4 bases and J 5 bases, with 17 bases left between them. CDR3 size: 14 residues. Germline V gene sequence: CDR1 SQVTM, CDR2 ANQGSEA. The CDR3 sequence: CSVGGGDGEYGYTF. CDR3 DNA: TGCAGCGTTGGAGGAGGGGACGGCGAATATGGCTACACCTTC.

The chain uses TRBV12-5 and TRBJ2-2; D unclear. This CDR3 has 12 amino acids. CDR1 is LGHNT and CDR2 is FRNRAP in the germline V gene. V was cut by 6 bases and J by 7 bases, with 9 bases left in between. This CDR3 is CASGPAIGELFF. Here the CDR3 DNA reads TGTGCTAGTGGCCCCGCGATCGGGGAGCTGTTTTTT.

This clone has a handful of counts. The rearrangement links TRBV5-1 to TRBJ1-5, with 9 bases aligning to TRBD1. The J segment lost 7 bases and the V segment lost 3 bases, leaving 2 bases of the junction unmatched. The CDR3 loop spans 13 amino acids. Looked up from germline, CDR1 is SGHRS and CDR2 is YFSETQ. The CDR3 reads CASSSDRGQPQHF. The CDR3 coding sequence is TGCGCCAGCAGCTCCGACAGGGGGCAGCCCCAGCATTTT.

CDR3 sequence (DNA): TGTGCCAGCACCCAATTCCATTCTGGGGCCAACGTCCTGACTTTC. The encoded protein is CASTQFHSGANVLTF. V and J are TRBV7-3 and TRBJ2-6; D is unresolved. Germline CDR1 SGHTA, CDR2 FQGTGA. This CDR3 is 15 amino acids long. The ends were cut back, 7 bases at V and 1 base at J, with 11 bases in the middle.

This clone was counted a few times. CDR3 amino acids: CASSPTGTATTEAFF. The CDR3 DNA reads TGTGCCAGCAGTCCGACCGGGACAGCGACGACTGAAGCTTTCTTT. The chain links TRBV28 to TRBJ1-1; 7 nucleotides agree with TRBD1. The CDR3 runs 15 residues. CDR1 is MDHEN and CDR2 is SYDVKM in the germline V gene. V was pared by 5 bases and J by 5 bases, with 11 bases of the junction left unmatched.

The chain carries TRBV27 and TRBJ1-2, with D possibly being TRBD1 (5 bases). CDR3 length equals 15 residues. V lost 8 bases and J lost 0, with 16 bases in between. Germline V gives CDR1 MNHEY, CDR2 SMNVEV (reference sequence). The CDR3 DNA is TGTGCCAGCCGGACTATCGGGGGAGCTAACTATGGCTACACCTTC. Translating it yields CASRTIGGANYGYTF.

This chain uses TRBV7-9 with TRBJ2-5; 9 bases match TRBD2. V gave up 8 bases and J gave up 5 bases; unmatched junction bases: 3. The germline V gene encodes CDR1 SEHNR and CDR2 FQNEAQ (reference sequence). The CDR3 is 12 residues long. The chain's CDR3 is CASESGGETQYF. Here the CDR3 DNA reads TGTGCCAGCGAAAGCGGGGGGGAGACCCAGTACTTC.

The rearrangement joins TRBV19 to TRBJ2-7, with TRBD1 matching 7 bases. The CDR3 covers 13 residues. Germline loops: CDR1 LNHDA, CDR2 SQIVND (reference sequence). Trimming at V came to 4 bases and at J to 1 base, leaving 1 base not matched to a gene. CDR3 DNA sequence: TGTGCCAGTAGTACAGGGGGATCCTACGAGCAGTACTTC. Amino acids: CASSTGGSYEQYF.

This rearrangement joins TRBV5-4 to TRBJ1-1, with a tentative D call TRBD1 (6 bases). The germline V gene encodes CDR1 SGHNT and CDR2 YYREEE (reference sequence). CDR3 length: 13 amino acids. The V and J ends lost 0 bases and 11 bases respectively, with 14 bases between them. CDR3 region: CASSLAGTSGAFF. In nucleotides, the CDR3 is TGTGCCAGCAGCTTGGCCGGGACATCGGGGGCTTTCTTT.

The rearrangement joins TRBV29-1 to TRBJ2-7; D might be TRBD1 (6 bases). Germline V gives CDR1 SQVTM, CDR2 ANQGSEA. CDR3 length equals 13 residues. V was trimmed by 4 bases and J by 0 bases, leaving 10 bases between them. The CDR3 sequence is CSVARGNSYEQYF. In nucleotides, the CDR3 is TGCAGCGTTGCGAGGGGGAACTCCTACGAGCAGTACTTC.

V usage is TRBV4-1 and J usage is TRBJ1-1, with D possibly TRBD1 on 6 matching bases. This CDR3 region has 16 residues. V dropped 1 base and J dropped 4 bases, with 16 bases sitting between them. The germline V gene encodes CDR1 MGHRA and CDR2 YSYEKL. CDR3 bases: TGCGCCAGCAGCCAAGCGCGAGGGGGTCTTCCCACTGAAGCTTTCTTT. Encoded protein: CASSQARGGLPTEAFF.

The J gene is TRBJ2-2, the V gene TRBV5-1, with a possible D match to TRBD2 (5 bases). The CDR3 runs to 14 residues. From germline, CDR1 is SGHRS and CDR2 YFSETQ. V was shortened by 5 bases and J by 3 bases, with 11 bases between the two germline ends. The CDR3 DNA reads as TGCGCCAGCAGAAAAATCGGGGACACCGGGGAGCTGTTTTTT. Translated: CASRKIGDTGELFF.